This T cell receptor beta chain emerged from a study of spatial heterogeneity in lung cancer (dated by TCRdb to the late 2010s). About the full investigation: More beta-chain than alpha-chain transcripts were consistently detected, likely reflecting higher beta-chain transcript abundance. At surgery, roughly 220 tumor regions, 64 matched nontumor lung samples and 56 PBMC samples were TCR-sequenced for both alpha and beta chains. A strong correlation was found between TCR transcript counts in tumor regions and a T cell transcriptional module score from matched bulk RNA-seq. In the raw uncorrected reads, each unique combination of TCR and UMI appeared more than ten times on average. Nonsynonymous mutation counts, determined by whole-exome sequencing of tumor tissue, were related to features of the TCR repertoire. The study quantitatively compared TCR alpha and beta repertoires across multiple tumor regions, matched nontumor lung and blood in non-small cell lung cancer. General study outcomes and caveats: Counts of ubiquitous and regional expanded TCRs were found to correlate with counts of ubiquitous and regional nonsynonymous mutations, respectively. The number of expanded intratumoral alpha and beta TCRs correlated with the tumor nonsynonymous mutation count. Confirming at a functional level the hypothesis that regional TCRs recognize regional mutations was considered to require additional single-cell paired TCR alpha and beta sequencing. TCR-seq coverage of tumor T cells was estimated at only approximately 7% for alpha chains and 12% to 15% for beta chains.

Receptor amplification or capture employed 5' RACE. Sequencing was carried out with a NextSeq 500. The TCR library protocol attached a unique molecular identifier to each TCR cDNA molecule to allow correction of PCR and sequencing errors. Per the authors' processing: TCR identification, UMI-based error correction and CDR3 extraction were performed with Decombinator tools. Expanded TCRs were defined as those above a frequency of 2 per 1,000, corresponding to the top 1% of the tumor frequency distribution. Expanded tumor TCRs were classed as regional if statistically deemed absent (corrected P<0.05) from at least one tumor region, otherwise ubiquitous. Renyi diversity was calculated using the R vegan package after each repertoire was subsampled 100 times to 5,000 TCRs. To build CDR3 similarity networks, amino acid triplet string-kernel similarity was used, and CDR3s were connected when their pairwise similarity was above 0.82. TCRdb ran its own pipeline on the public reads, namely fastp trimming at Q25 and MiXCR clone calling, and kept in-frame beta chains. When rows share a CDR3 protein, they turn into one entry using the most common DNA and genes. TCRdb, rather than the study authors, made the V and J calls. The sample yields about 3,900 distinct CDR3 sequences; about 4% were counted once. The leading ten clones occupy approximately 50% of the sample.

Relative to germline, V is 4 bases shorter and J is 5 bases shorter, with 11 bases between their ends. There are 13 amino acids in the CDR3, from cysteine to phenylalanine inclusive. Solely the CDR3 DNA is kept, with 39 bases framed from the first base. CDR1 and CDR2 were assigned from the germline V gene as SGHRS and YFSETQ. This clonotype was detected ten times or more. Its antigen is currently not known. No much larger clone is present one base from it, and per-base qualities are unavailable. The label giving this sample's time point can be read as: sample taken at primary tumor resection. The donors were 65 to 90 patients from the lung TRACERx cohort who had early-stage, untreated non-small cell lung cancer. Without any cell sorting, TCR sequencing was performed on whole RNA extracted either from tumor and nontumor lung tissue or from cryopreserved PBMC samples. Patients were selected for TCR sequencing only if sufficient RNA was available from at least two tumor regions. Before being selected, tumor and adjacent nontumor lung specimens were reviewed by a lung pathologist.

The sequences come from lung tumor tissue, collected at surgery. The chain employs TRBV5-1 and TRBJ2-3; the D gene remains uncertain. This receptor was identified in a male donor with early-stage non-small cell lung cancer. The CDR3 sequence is CASSPGVRDTQYF. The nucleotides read TGCGCCAGCAGCCCAGGCGTGAGAGATACGCAGTATTTT.